The 23 T cell receptor beta chains below come from one sample, sequenced in a study of response to subunit inactivated influenza vaccine. TCRdb re-derived calls from the RT-PCR reads in MiXCR, one entry per CDR3 protein. The sample holds 500,000 to 600,000 distinct CDR3 sequences, about 12% seen once. Material: PBMCs from blood, obtained on the day of vaccination. Receptors were obtained from a man between 50 and 59 years old who received an inactivated influenza vaccine.

The chain combines TRBV5-1 with TRBJ1-6; 7 nucleotides match TRBD1. The V gene's germline CDR1 is SGHRS and CDR2 YFSETQ. Trimming at V came to 7 bases and at J to 5 bases, leaving 6 bases not matched to a gene. The CDR3 is 14 residues long. DNA of the CDR3: TGCGCCAGCGCTAAGACAGGGAATAATTCACCCCTCCACTTT. This translates into CASAKTGNNSPLHF.

The rearrangement links TRBV20-1 to TRBJ1-2; D is ambiguous. V lost 0 bases to trimming and J lost 6 bases, with 5 bases between them. Germline V CDR1 and CDR2: DFQATT, SNEGSKA (reference sequence). The CDR3 is made up of 11 amino acids. The CDR3 is CSARDTDGYTF. The CDR3 DNA reads TGCAGTGCTAGAGATACAGATGGCTACACCTTC.

The table lists this clonotype with a few counts. The chain is built from TRBV6-1 and TRBJ2-5, with 9 bases lining up with TRBD1. V trimming: 6 bases; J trimming: 5 bases; junction bases outside the gene matches: 7. Germline V gene data show CDR1 as MNHNS and CDR2 as SASEGT. CDR3 length: 14 amino acids. The CDR3 loop reads CASRGPGQGETQYF. In DNA, the CDR3 is TGTGCCAGCAGGGGCCCCGGACAGGGGGAGACCCAGTACTTC.

The V and J genes are TRBV28 and TRBJ1-4; D is ambiguous. The CDR3 contains 14 residues. The V gene lost 4 bases and the J gene lost 10 bases, with 16 bases spanning the gap. CDR1 and CDR2 from the germline V gene are MDHEN and SYDVKM. CDR3 DNA: TGTGCCAGCAGTTCACAGCTTAATAGGGCAAAACTGTTTTTT. Translating it yields CASSSQLNRAKLFF.

This chain joins TRBV20-1 and TRBJ2-3; D possibly corresponds to TRBD2 (6 bases). V dropped 4 bases and J dropped 5 bases, with 10 bases sitting between them. Germline loops: CDR1 DFQATT, CDR2 SNEGSKA (reference sequence). The CDR3 is 12 residues long. The CDR3 DNA follows: TGCAGTGCTATACTAGCTGGAGATACGCAGTATTTT. Amino acids: CSAILAGDTQYF.

This clonotype has more than one count but fewer than ten. The chain employs TRBV5-1 and TRBJ2-5; 9 bases fit TRBD1. CDR1 is SGHRS and CDR2 is YFSETQ in the germline V gene. This CDR3 is 14 amino acids long. V trimming: 3 bases; J trimming: 10 bases; junction bases outside the gene matches: 10. The CDR3 reads CASSSRVDRGSQYF. CDR3 bases: TGCGCCAGCAGCTCCAGGGTAGACAGGGGGAGCCAGTACTTC.

This clonotype was detected ten times or more. The V and J genes are TRBV20-1 and TRBJ2-1; tentatively, D is TRBD2 (6 bases). Trimming pared 3 bases from V and 8 bases from J, leaving 20 bases between. Germline V gene data show CDR1 as DFQATT and CDR2 as SNEGSKA (reference sequence). The CDR3 is made up of 15 amino acids. The CDR3 bases are TGCAGTGCTAGGGGACTGGAGGGTGGGTACGATGAGCAGTTCTTC. It yields the protein CSARGLEGGYDEQFF.

This clonotype was counted many times. The CDR3 reads CASSLGGYLDTQYF. The DNA of the CDR3 is TGTGCCAGCAGCTTGGGCGGTTACTTGGATACGCAGTATTTT. The chain couples TRBV7-2 to TRBJ2-3; D gene uncertain. The V and J ends lost 3 bases and 6 bases respectively, with 13 bases between them. CDR1 is SGHTA, CDR2 FQGNSA, per germline. The CDR3 extends over 14 amino acids.

The chain has TRBV4-2 and TRBJ1-1; D uncertain. Germline CDR1 is LGHNA and CDR2 is YNFKEQ. The CDR3 has 14 residues. Trimming pared 0 bases from V and 7 bases from J, leaving 12 bases between. The CDR3 here is CASSQDRARIEAFF. The DNA of the CDR3 is TGTGCCAGCAGCCAAGATCGGGCCAGAATTGAAGCTTTCTTT.

This clonotype was counted ten times or more. The chain is built from TRBV7-2 and TRBJ1-1; D remains ambiguous. Looked up from germline, CDR1 is SGHTA and CDR2 is FQGNSA. V was shortened by 2 bases and J by 7 bases, with 11 bases between the two germline ends. CDR3 length equals 13 residues. CDR3 loop: CASSLSWQDEAFF. CDR3 coding DNA: TGTGCCAGCAGCTTAAGTTGGCAGGATGAAGCTTTCTTT.

This chain connects TRBV6-2 or TRBV6-3 to TRBJ1-5; no firm D call. The V end was cut by 6 bases, the J end by 7 bases, with 13 bases between. Per germline, CDR1 MNHEY and CDR2 SVGEGT. The CDR3 loop spans 13 amino acids. The CDR3 protein is CASRSDGKQPQHF. In nucleotides, the CDR3 is TGTGCCAGCAGATCGGACGGGAAACAGCCCCAGCATTTT.

This clonotype showed up just once. This rearrangement joins TRBV9 to TRBJ2-1; 9 positions match TRBD2. The CDR3 loop spans 15 amino acids. Germline V gene lookup returns CDR1 SGDLS and CDR2 YYNGEE. The V and J ends lost 4 bases and 10 bases, in that order; junction bases with no gene match: 12. CDR3 bases: TGTGCCAGCAGCCCCGGACTAGCGAACCGCGGGGAGCAGTTCTTC. Protein: CASSPGLANRGEQFF. Supplemented by reference TRBV9 and TRBJ2-1, the full variable domain reads DSGVTQTPKHLITATGQRVTLRCSPRSGDLSVYWYQQSLDQGLQFLIQYYNGEERAKGNILERFSAQQFPDLHSELNLSSLELGDSALYFCASSPGLANRGEQFFGPGTRLTVL.

The rearrangement uses TRBV18 and TRBJ2-6; D is perhaps TRBD1 (6 bases). The CDR3 has 13 amino acids. The germline V gene encodes CDR1 KGHSH and CDR2 LQKENI. Trimming stripped 2 bases from V and 11 bases from J, with 10 bases between. DNA for the CDR3: TGTGCCAGCTCACCAGGACAGACGGACGTCCTGACTTTC. Protein sequence: CASSPGQTDVLTF.

The chain joins TRBV20-1 to TRBJ2-5, with D possibly TRBD1 on 5 matching bases. V was clipped by 2 bases and J by 2 bases, with 18 bases between them. The germline V gene has CDR1 DFQATT and CDR2 SNEGSKA (reference sequence). This CDR3 comprises 16 residues. In DNA form, the CDR3 reads TGCAGTGCTAGATTCCTCCAAGGGGCTATTCAAGAGACCCAGTACTTC. This translates into CSARFLQGAIQETQYF.

This clonotype has only a few counts. The chain recombines TRBV2 with TRBJ1-1, with 7 bases lining up with TRBD1. Looked up from germline, CDR1 is SNHLY and CDR2 is FYNNEI. CDR3 length: 12 amino acids. The V segment lost 9 bases and the J segment 2 bases; nucleotides outside the gene matches: 3. Written as DNA, the CDR3 is TGTGCCAGTTACAGGGGTAACACTGAAGCTTTCTTT. It yields the protein CASYRGNTEAFF.

The sample holds many counts of this clonotype. This rearrangement joins TRBV28 to TRBJ2-2; TRBD2 agrees at 9 bases. Per the germline V gene, CDR1 is MDHEN and CDR2 is SYDVKM. The CDR3 is made up of 15 amino acids. The trim removed 3 bases at V and 7 bases at J, leaving 6 bases unmatched. This chain's CDR3 is CASSFGGGASGELFF. CDR3 in DNA: TGTGCCAGCAGTTTCGGCGGGGGGGCGAGCGGGGAGCTGTTTTTT.

In its sample, this clonotype was seen many times. With a much larger clone just one base away, this may be a read error. The chain recombines TRBV5-1 with TRBJ2-5; D remains unclear. V was trimmed by 0 bases and J by 2 bases, leaving 5 bases between them. The CDR3 consists of 13 residues. CDR1 and CDR2 (germline): SGHRS, YFSETQ. Written as DNA, the CDR3 is TGCGCCAGCAGCTTGGAACAGCAAGAGACCCAGTACTTC. This encodes CASSLEQQETQYF. The whole variable domain, remainder taken from reference TRBV5-1 and TRBJ2-5, is KAGVTQTPRYLIKTRGQQVTLSCSPISGHRSVSWYQQTPGQGLQFLFEYFSETQRNKGNFPGRFSGRQFSNSRSEMNVSTLELGDSALYLCASSLEQQETQYFGPGTRLLVL.

The chain recombines TRBV12-3 or TRBV12-4 with TRBJ2-5; perhaps TRBD1 as D (6 bases). Trimming left V 7 bases short and J 5 bases short, with 14 bases between. The CDR3 length is 13 residues. CDR3 loop: CASIKDSGETQYF. As DNA, the CDR3 is TGTGCCAGCATCAAGGACAGCGGTGAGACCCAGTACTTC.

The V call is TRBV10-3, the J call TRBJ1-2; the D gene is possibly TRBD1 (6 bases). Trimming cost V 6 bases and J 2 bases, with 16 bases left between them. Germline V lookup: CDR1 ENHRY, CDR2 SYGVKD. This CDR3 spans 15 amino acids. The CDR3 protein is CAIRPPPGGNYGYTF. CDR3 nucleotide sequence: TGTGCCATCAGGCCTCCTCCCGGGGGCAACTATGGCTACACCTTC.

This clonotype was seen repeatedly, ten times or more. The chain uses TRBV29-1 and TRBJ2-5; 7 nucleotides line up with TRBD2. This CDR3 is built from 11 residues. Trimming removed 6 bases from V and 5 bases from J; junction bases left unmatched: 3. The germline gives CDR1 SQVTM, CDR2 ANQGSEA. CDR3 bases: TGCAGCGTGGGGGGGGGTGAGACCCAGTACTTC. Translating gives CSVGGGETQYF.

This chain connects TRBV28 to TRBJ2-7, with 8 bases fitting TRBD2. Losses at the gene ends were 7 bases for V and 5 bases for J; bases not matched to a gene: 16. CDR1 and CDR2 (germline): MDHEN, SYDVKM. This CDR3 is built from 16 residues. The CDR3 is CASTTVAGGFKHEQYF. CDR3 sequence (DNA): TGTGCCAGCACTACTGTTGCGGGGGGTTTTAAGCACGAGCAGTACTTC.

The J gene is TRBJ2-7, the V gene TRBV20-1; 10 bases align to TRBD2. The CDR3 totals 16 residues. Germline V gene lookup returns CDR1 DFQATT and CDR2 SNEGSKA (reference sequence). V was clipped by 3 bases and J by 4 bases; unmatched bases: 12. The CDR3 nucleotides are TGCAGTGCTAGGGAAGGTCTAGCGGGAGCGGAATACGAGCAGTACTTC. Translation: CSAREGLAGAEYEQYF.

The J gene is TRBJ2-7, the V gene TRBV9; 9 nucleotides align to TRBD1. V dropped 2 bases and J dropped 3; count of bases not matched to a gene: 3. This CDR3 region has 14 residues. Germline V gives CDR1 SGDLS, CDR2 YYNGEE. The CDR3 region is CASSVAGQGYEQYF. The CDR3, as DNA: TGTGCCAGCAGCGTTGCGGGACAGGGCTACGAGCAGTACTTC.